This T cell receptor (beta chain) was profiled in a study of T cell changes during pregnancy in multiple sclerosis. Data came from immunoSEQ multiplex PCR; TCRdb stores just in-frame clones and leaves some out. The data hold tens of thousands of clones, with approximately 88% observed a single time. The sequence was obtained from a female donor with multiple sclerosis, enrolled in a pregnancy study. Sequenced here: CD8+ T cells from peripheral blood mononuclear cells, sampled in the first trimester of pregnancy.

The CDR3 DNA sequence: TGTGCCAGCAGCGTCGGACAGGGAGATTACGAGCAGTACTTC. Translating it yields CASSVGQGDYEQYF. The gene calls are TRBV9 and TRBJ2-7, with TRBD1 identical over 8 bases. Germline values: CDR1 SGDLS, CDR2 YYNGEE. This CDR3 region has 14 residues. Trimming took 2 bases from V and 4 from J; bases not matched to a gene: 5.